This entry describes one TCR beta chain. Its antigen is unknown. Genomic DNA in a quantity of about 2.2 micrograms was derived from cryopreserved PBMCs for TCR beta libraries. The CDR3 contains 15 residues. CDR1 is MNHNS, CDR2 SASEGT, per germline. V lost 2 bases, J lost 1 base, and 11 bases lay in between. The data stem from a study of cytotoxic CD8 clonotypes in ibrutinib-treated CLL. Study-wide context: Enrolment comprised approximately 10 relapsed/refractory and roughly 15 treatment-naive patients; under 18 were IGHV unmutated.

Overall study results and limits: There were few public clonotypes, and on treatment they contracted or stayed stable. Clonality was higher at baseline than in age-matched healthy donors and tracked circulating CD8+ T-cell counts.

Sequencing was performed with immunoSEQ multiplex PCR; in TCRdb, only in-frame clones are kept and a portion is missing. The sample gives more than 200,000 clones, approximately 79% of which show up once; over 10% is in the top ten. The sequence was obtained from a human donor with chronic lymphocytic leukemia. This material consisted of PBMCs, taken after 12 months of ibrutinib treatment. The J gene is TRBJ1-1, the V gene TRBV6-1; perhaps TRBD1 as D (5 bases). The CDR3 coding sequence is TGTGCCAGCAGTGAACCGGCCAGGGAGAACACTGAAGCTTTCTTT. Amino acids: CASSEPARENTEAFF.